The 24 T cell receptor beta chains below come from one sample, sequenced in a study of blood T cell repertoires in COVID-19. Generated by immunoSEQ multiplex PCR, the TCRdb table keeps only in-frame clones and is missing some. The sample lists approximately 670,000 clones, 80% to 90% occurring once. Sequences were obtained from peripheral blood. Receptors were obtained from a woman under 30 with acute or convalescent COVID-19.

The CDR3 is CASSPRDRLNTEAFF. CDR3 nucleotide sequence: TGTGCCAGCAGTCCTCGGGACAGACTGAACACTGAAGCTTTCTTT. V is TRBV2 and J is TRBJ1-1, with 7 nucleotides matching TRBD1. The CDR3 extends over 15 amino acids. J gave up 0 bases and V 5 bases, and 6 bases lay outside the gene matches. The germline V gene has CDR1 SNHLY and CDR2 FYNNEI. The full variable domain, in which reference TRBV2 and TRBJ1-1 provide the parts outside the CDR3, is EPEVTQTPSHQVTQMGQEVILRCVPISNHLYFYWYRQILGQKVEFLVSFYNNEISEKSEIFDDQFSVERPDGSNFTLKIRSTKLEDSAMYFCASSPRDRLNTEAFFGQGTRLTVV.

The gene calls are TRBV2 and TRBJ1-4; possibly TRBD1 for D (5 bases). Trimming shortened V by 6 bases and J by 8 bases, and 10 bases separated the two germline ends. The CDR3 covers 12 residues. Per the germline V gene, CDR1 is SNHLY and CDR2 is FYNNEI. CDR3 region: CASRTDSEKLFF. The CDR3 bases are TGTGCCAGCAGGACCGACAGCGAAAAACTGTTTTTT.

The chain is built from TRBV6-5 and TRBJ2-7; 7 bases are shared with TRBD2. The germline V gene encodes CDR1 MNHEY and CDR2 SVGAGI. The length of the CDR3 is 14 residues. Trimming cost V 7 bases and J 6 bases; bases outside gene matches: 12. CDR3 nucleotides: TGTGCCAGCACTCCGGAGGTGGGAGGGCGCGAGCAGTACTTC. Translating it yields CASTPEVGGREQYF.

This sequence joins TRBV10-3 and TRBJ1-3, with 8 bases lining up with TRBD1. J lost 0 bases, V lost 11 bases, and 9 bases had no gene match. CDR1 is ENHRY, CDR2 SYGVKD, per germline. There are 15 residues in the CDR3. CDR3: CAASTGGSSGNTIYF. The CDR3 DNA reads as TGTGCCGCCTCCACAGGGGGAAGCTCTGGAAACACCATATATTTT.

DNA for the CDR3: TGTGCCATACGGACAGGGGAAGGGTTGGGTGAAAAACTGTTTTTT. Its protein is CAIRTGEGLGEKLFF. V gene TRBV2 combines with J gene TRBJ1-4; TRBD1 aligns across 9 bases. Trimming removed 10 bases from V and 7 bases from J; junction bases left unmatched: 13. CDR3 length: 15 residues. The germline gives CDR1 SNHLY, CDR2 FYNNEI.

This rearrangement joins TRBV7-2 to TRBJ2-1, with TRBD1 matching 10 bases. The CDR3 is 15 residues long. Per germline, CDR1 SGHTA and CDR2 FQGNSA. J lost 3 bases, V lost 5 bases, and 4 bases had no gene match. The CDR3 coding sequence is TGTGCCAGCAGCCCCCGGGACAGGGGCTACAATGAGCAGTTCTTC. Protein sequence: CASSPRDRGYNEQFF.

The rearrangement links TRBV11-2 to TRBJ2-7, with D possibly TRBD1 on 6 matching bases. V lost 5 bases, J lost 6 bases, and 32 bases lay in between. Germline V gene lookup returns CDR1 SGHAT and CDR2 FQNNGV. The CDR3 is 19 amino acids. CDR3 region: CASSPGQRGPLWFRGEQYF. CDR3 in DNA: TGTGCCAGCAGCCCAGGACAGCGCGGCCCTTTATGGTTCAGGGGCGAGCAGTACTTC.

The chain uses TRBV19 and TRBJ1-3; D gene uncertain. Trimming stripped 6 bases from V and 3 bases from J, with 18 bases between. Germline lookup yields CDR1 LNHDA and CDR2 SQIVND (reference sequence). CDR3 length equals 16 residues. The CDR3 DNA follows: TGTGCCAGTAGCACCCACGAAACTATGCGTGGAAACACCATATATTTT. This gives the protein CASSTHETMRGNTIYF.

This chain joins TRBV6-4 and TRBJ1-2, with 7 nucleotides matching TRBD1. The junction had 10 bases not matched to a gene; V was cut back by 2 bases and J by 7 bases. Germline V lookup: CDR1 MRHNA, CDR2 SNTAGT. The length of the CDR3 is 15 residues. Written as DNA, the CDR3 is TGTGCCAGCAGTGACACGGCAGGGGGGTCCTCTGGCTACACCTTC. This encodes CASSDTAGGSSGYTF.

In this sample, this clone turned up once. The chain couples TRBV5-4 to TRBJ1-1, with D possibly TRBD1 on 5 matching bases. This CDR3 spans 11 amino acids. The germline gives CDR1 SGHNT, CDR2 YYREEE (reference sequence). V lost 7 bases and J lost 5, with 9 bases in between. DNA of the CDR3: TGTGCCAGCGGGGGGGGGACTGAAGCTTTCTTT. This gives the protein CASGGGTEAFF.

The chain has TRBV7-8 and TRBJ2-3; TRBD2 aligns across 11 bases. CDR3 length: 17 residues. Looked up from germline, CDR1 is SGHVS and CDR2 is FQNEAQ. Trimming removed 5 bases from V and 5 bases from J; junction bases left unmatched: 12. CDR3 nucleotide sequence: TGTGCCAGCAGCCCTCATCGACTAGCGGGGCCCGGAGATACGCAGTATTTT. This sequence encodes CASSPHRLAGPGDTQYF.

This chain joins TRBV12-5 and TRBJ1-2; TRBD1 is a possible D gene (5 bases). Germline V gene lookup returns CDR1 LGHNT and CDR2 FRNRAP. The germline V and J ends were trimmed by 7 bases and 6 bases, with 24 bases remaining between them. The CDR3 is made up of 16 amino acids. This CDR3 is CASATLGPGSLHGYTF. The DNA of the CDR3 is TGTGCTAGTGCCACGCTAGGGCCAGGGTCTTTGCATGGCTACACCTTC.

The chain recombines TRBV6-5 with TRBJ1-2; no reliable D call. The V end was cut by 10 bases, the J end by 5 bases, with 23 bases between. Germline V gene sequence: CDR1 MNHEY, CDR2 SVGAGI. This CDR3 spans 15 amino acids. For the CDR3, the DNA is TGTGCCATCCCAAACCCCCTTCACAGCCTGTATGGCTACACCTTC. Translated: CAIPNPLHSLYGYTF.

This clone was seen a single time. The chain couples TRBV7-3 to TRBJ2-3; TRBD1 matches at 7 bases. V was clipped by 5 bases and J by 4 bases; unmatched bases: 6. The CDR3 length is 14 residues. Germline V gives CDR1 SGHTA, CDR2 FQGTGA. In nucleotides, the CDR3 is TGTGCCAGCAGCCCGACGAGGGGGCCAGATACGCAGTATTTT. Amino acid sequence: CASSPTRGPDTQYF.

This clone was observed once. The CDR3 here is CASSSWGGNQPQHF. For the CDR3, the DNA is TGTGCCAGCTCAAGTTGGGGCGGCAATCAGCCCCAGCATTTT. The V and J genes are TRBV18 and TRBJ1-5; maybe TRBD1 (5 bases). This CDR3 spans 14 amino acids. Trimming pared 5 bases from V and 2 bases from J, leaving 10 bases between. Germline CDR1 is KGHSH and CDR2 is LQKENI.

This rearrangement joins TRBV9 to TRBJ2-2, with TRBD2 matching 11 bases. V lost 3 bases to trimming and J lost 4 bases; unmatched junction nucleotides: 2. Germline V lookup: CDR1 SGDLS, CDR2 YYNGEE. CDR3 length equals 15 residues. In DNA, the CDR3 is TGTGCCAGCAGCGCCCTAGCGGGGGGCACCGGGGAGCTGTTTTTT. It specifies CASSALAGGTGELFF.

V usage is TRBV7-3 and J usage is TRBJ1-1; D is uncertain. The CDR3 length is 13 residues. Per germline, CDR1 SGHTA and CDR2 FQGTGA. V was clipped by 4 bases and J by 0 bases, with 6 bases between them. CDR3 DNA: TGTGCCAGCAGCTCCAGAATGAACACTGAAGCTTTCTTT. As protein: CASSSRMNTEAFF.

This chain joins TRBV15 and TRBJ1-4, with D hard to call. CDR3 size: 16 residues. Trimming took off 2 bases at V and 8 bases at J, with 18 bases between the two ends. Germline lookup yields CDR1 LNHNV and CDR2 YYDKDF (reference sequence). Written as DNA, the CDR3 is TGTGCCACCAGCAGATTCGGAGAGAGGAAACAAGAAAAACTGTTTTTT. As protein: CATSRFGERKQEKLFF.

The chain carries TRBV6-5 and TRBJ1-5; TRBD1 matches 7 bases. The CDR3 runs to 13 residues. The V segment lost 6 bases and the J segment 7 bases; nucleotides outside the gene matches: 6. Germline CDR1 reads MNHEY; CDR2 reads SVGAGI. DNA of the CDR3: TGTGCCAGCAGCTGGGGACAGCAACAGCCCCAGCATTTT. It codes for CASSWGQQQPQHF.

The genes are TRBV5-1 and TRBJ1-6, with unresolved D. The CDR3 length is 15 residues. The V gene lost 0 bases and the J gene lost 9 bases, with 13 bases spanning the gap. Germline CDR1 and CDR2: SGHRS and YFSETQ. The CDR3 DNA is TGCGCCAGCAGCTTGGCCGGGATAGAGAGTTCACCCCTCCACTTT. Translated: CASSLAGIESSPLHF.

The chain uses TRBV7-8 and TRBJ2-7; 9 bases map to TRBD2. The junction had 10 bases not matched to a gene; V was cut back by 2 bases and J by 5 bases. Germline V gene lookup returns CDR1 SGHVS and CDR2 FQNEAQ. CDR3 length equals 16 residues. CDR3 coding DNA: TGTGCCAGCAGCTTAAGCTCTGGCGGGGGGGAGCACGAGCAGTACTTC. It encodes CASSLSSGGGEHEQYF.

Only a few counts were recorded for this clone. V usage is TRBV12-3 or TRBV12-4 and J usage is TRBJ1-2, with TRBD1 matching 7 bases. This CDR3 spans 13 amino acids. Unmatched junction bases numbered 7, after V lost 5 bases and J lost 7 bases. This chain's CDR3 is CASSPDRDRGYTF. Written as DNA, the CDR3 is TGTGCCAGCAGTCCCGACAGGGATCGTGGCTACACCTTC.

This rearrangement joins TRBV18 to TRBJ2-2; D is ambiguous. V lost 6 bases and J lost 4, with 9 bases in between. CDR3 size: 13 residues. Germline assignment: CDR1 KGHSH and CDR2 LQKENI. The DNA for the CDR3 is TGTGCCAGCTCTCCCGACTTCACCGGGGAGCTGTTTTTT. Protein: CASSPDFTGELFF.

Written as DNA, the CDR3 is TGCGCCAGCAGCCAAGTGATAGCGGGGTACAATGAGCAGTTCTTC. This encodes CASSQVIAGYNEQFF. The chain uses TRBV4-3 and TRBJ2-1; 8 bases agree with TRBD2. The length of the CDR3 is 15 residues. Germline V gene sequence: CDR1 LGHNA, CDR2 YSLEER. The V segment lost 1 base and the J segment 4 bases; nucleotides outside the gene matches: 3.